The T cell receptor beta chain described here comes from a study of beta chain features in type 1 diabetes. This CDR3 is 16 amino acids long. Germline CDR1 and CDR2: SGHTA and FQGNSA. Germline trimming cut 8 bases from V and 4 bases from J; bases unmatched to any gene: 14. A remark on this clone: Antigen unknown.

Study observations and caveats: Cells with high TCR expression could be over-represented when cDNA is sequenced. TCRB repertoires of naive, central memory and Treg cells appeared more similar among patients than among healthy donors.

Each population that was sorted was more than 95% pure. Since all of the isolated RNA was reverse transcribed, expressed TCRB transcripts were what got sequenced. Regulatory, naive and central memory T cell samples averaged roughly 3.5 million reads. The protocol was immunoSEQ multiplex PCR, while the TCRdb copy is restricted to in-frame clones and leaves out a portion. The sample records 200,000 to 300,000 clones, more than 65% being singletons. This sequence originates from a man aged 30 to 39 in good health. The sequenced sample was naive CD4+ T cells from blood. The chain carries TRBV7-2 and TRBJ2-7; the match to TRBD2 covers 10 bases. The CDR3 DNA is TGTGCCAGCTCTCCCTCGAGGGCTAGCGGGAGTTACGAGCAGTACTTC. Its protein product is CASSPSRASGSYEQYF.